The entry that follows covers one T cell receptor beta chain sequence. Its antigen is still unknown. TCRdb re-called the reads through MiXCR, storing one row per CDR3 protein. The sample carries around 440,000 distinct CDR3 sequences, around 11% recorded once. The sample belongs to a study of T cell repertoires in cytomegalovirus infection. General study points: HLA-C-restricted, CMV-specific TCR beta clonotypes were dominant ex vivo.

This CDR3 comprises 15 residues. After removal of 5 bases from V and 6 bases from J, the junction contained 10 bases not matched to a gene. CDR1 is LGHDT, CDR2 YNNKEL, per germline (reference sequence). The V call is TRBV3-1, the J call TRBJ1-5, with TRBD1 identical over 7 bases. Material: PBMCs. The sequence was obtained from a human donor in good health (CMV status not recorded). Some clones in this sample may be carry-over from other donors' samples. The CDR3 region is CASSKTRQGGQPQHF. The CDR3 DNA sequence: TGTGCCAGCAGCAAGACCCGACAGGGAGGTCAGCCCCAGCATTTT.